The T cell receptor (beta chain) under discussion was sequenced for a study of T cells in Graves' hyperthyroidism and ophthalmopathy. Looking at the study overall: Blood was drawn when the patient was first diagnosed and still untreated. Study-level points and caveats: Ophthalmopathy stood apart from stable hyperthyroidism in a 13 V-J model.

The CDR3 runs to 14 residues. The V gene's germline CDR1 is SGHTA and CDR2 FQGNSA. Germline trimming cut 0 bases from V and 2 bases from J; bases unmatched to any gene: 1. Isolation of PBMCs was performed on around 9.3 ml fresh peripheral blood. This clonotype was picked up many times. Its antigen remains unknown. Authors of the study amplified TCR beta CDR3 regions from RNA transcripts. The HTBI primer set drove a first-round RT-PCR of the TCR CDR3. TCRdb redid the calling of the multiplex PCR reads with MiXCR, one entry per CDR3 protein. The table shows hundreds of thousands of distinct CDR3 sequences, with about 14% occurring only once.

Sample: blood. The chain has TRBV7-2 and TRBJ2-7; 7 bases are a match to TRBD1. The source is a woman aged 50 to 60 with Graves' ophthalmopathy. CDR3 nucleotide sequence: TGTGCCAGCAGCTTAGCCGGGACAGCCTACGAGCAGTACTTC. It yields the protein CASSLAGTAYEQYF.